The next 11 T cell receptor beta chains were all read from a single sample in a study of cytomegalovirus exposure and HLA in healthy donors. PCR primers comprised 60 Vbeta and 13 Jbeta primers. Here immunoSEQ multiplex PCR was the method, and the copy in TCRdb shows in-frame clones only, minus some. The top ten hold about 3% of the sample, which has 200,000 to 250,000 clones, around 70% seen once. Sequenced sample: PBMCs. The receptors come from a man between 40 and 49 years old in good health and CMV-seropositive.

CDR3 sequence (DNA): TGTGCCAGCAGTTCCGGGGGGAGGAGGGAGCCCCAGCATTTT. This codes for CASSSGGRREPQHF. The chain links TRBV28 to TRBJ1-5, with D perhaps TRBD1 (5 bases). The V and J ends lost 4 bases and 8 bases respectively, with 15 bases between them. This CDR3 is 14 amino acids long. The V gene's germline CDR1 is MDHEN and CDR2 SYDVKM.

This chain uses TRBV27 with TRBJ2-4; tentative D call: TRBD2 (6 bases). The CDR3 extends over 12 amino acids. CDR1 is MNHEY and CDR2 is SMNVEV in the germline V gene (reference sequence). Trimming pared 6 bases from V and 4 bases from J, leaving 7 bases between. The CDR3 protein is CASRGLKNIQYF. CDR3 nucleotides: TGTGCCAGCAGAGGACTAAAAAACATTCAGTACTTC.

The count of this clone is one. This chain connects TRBV21-1 to TRBJ2-2; TRBD2, the table's D call, lacks a check against the DNA. TRBV21-1 is shown as a pseudogene. The CDR3 length is 19 residues. The CDR3 nucleotides are TGTGCCAGCACCGATTATGGCCAACACGGCCGGAGGGATACAGGGGAGCTGTTTTTT. This translates into CASTDYGQHGRRDTGELFF.

The chain employs TRBV19 and TRBJ1-2; D perhaps matches TRBD1 (5 bases). The germline gives CDR1 LNHDA, CDR2 SQIVND (reference sequence). This CDR3 is built from 15 residues. Trimming pared 4 bases from V and 3 bases from J, leaving 15 bases between. For the CDR3, the DNA is TGTGCCAGTAGTACCCGCGGGGAAGGGGACTATGGCTACACCTTC. It translates to CASSTRGEGDYGYTF.

The genes are TRBV5-5 and TRBJ2-3, with TRBD2 matching over 10 bases. The germline CDR1 and CDR2 sequences are SGHKS and YYEKEE (reference sequence). V shed 7 bases, J shed 0 bases, and the junction held 5 bases outside the gene matches. This CDR3 has 15 residues. As DNA, the CDR3 is TGTGCCAGCTCTAGCGGGGGCTCAAGCACAGATACGCAGTATTTT. This encodes CASSSGGSSTDTQYF.

V gene TRBV28 combines with J gene TRBJ2-7, with D tentatively TRBD2 (5 bases). V lost 4 bases to trimming and J lost 4 bases, with 23 bases between them. The CDR3 contains 17 residues. Germline V gene data show CDR1 as MDHEN and CDR2 as SYDVKM. CDR3 bases: TGTGCCAGCAGTTCCACCCAGAAGGGCGGACTTGGTTACGAGCAGTACTTC. This gives the protein CASSSTQKGGLGYEQYF.

The chain joins TRBV5-1 to TRBJ2-1; 8 nucleotides align to TRBD2. Germline V gene sequence: CDR1 SGHRS, CDR2 YFSETQ. The CDR3 totals 15 residues. With V trimmed by 0 bases and J by 6 bases, 5 bases remained unmatched. The CDR3 DNA sequence: TGCGCCAGCAGCTTGGCCCCGCGGGGGGCCAATGAGCAGTTCTTC. It encodes CASSLAPRGANEQFF.

The V and J genes are TRBV6-1 and TRBJ1-1; tentative D call: TRBD1 (5 bases). The CDR3 spans 13 residues. Trimming took off 8 bases at V and 5 bases at J, with 15 bases between the two ends. Per the germline V gene, CDR1 is MNHNS and CDR2 is SASEGT. The CDR3 reads CASREGLGTEAFF. The CDR3 DNA reads as TGTGCCAGCCGGGAGGGGTTGGGGACTGAAGCTTTCTTT.

The CDR3 is CSAGKGNTQYF. As DNA, the CDR3 is TGCAGTGCTGGAAAGGGGAATACGCAGTATTTT. V is TRBV20-1 and J is TRBJ2-3, with D possibly TRBD1 on 5 matching bases. Germline assignment: CDR1 DFQATT and CDR2 SNEGSKA (reference sequence). Trimming took 5 bases from V and 7 from J, leaving 10 bases between them. The CDR3 is 11 residues long.

The chain links TRBV27 to TRBJ2-1; D may be TRBD1 (5 bases). The V end was cut by 4 bases, the J end by 0 bases, with 10 bases between. The CDR3 sequence is 15 residues long. From germline, CDR1 is MNHEY and CDR2 SMNVEV (reference sequence). The CDR3 reads CASSSGISSYNEQFF. Written as DNA, the CDR3 is TGTGCCAGCAGTTCAGGGATAAGCTCCTACAATGAGCAGTTCTTC.

The rearrangement uses TRBV7-2 and TRBJ2-1, with a possible D match to TRBD2 (6 bases). Germline V gene data show CDR1 as SGHTA and CDR2 as FQGNSA. Trimming left V 5 bases short and J 8 bases short, with 13 bases between. This CDR3 is built from 13 residues. CDR3: CASSPVTSYEQFF. CDR3 nucleotide sequence: TGTGCCAGCAGCCCGGTTACTAGCTATGAGCAGTTCTTC.